The 5 T cell receptor beta chains reported below all come from one sample, sequenced in a study of follicular helper T cells after annual influenza vaccination. Time point reported: 2015-2016 season, 7 days after influenza vaccination. The method was immunoSEQ multiplex PCR; TCRdb's version includes in-frame clones alone and lacks a portion of them. The sample contains roughly 4,200 clones, about four fifths of which appear only once. The material was CXCR5+ CD38- circulating T follicular helper cells from blood, obtained 7 days after influenza vaccination. Documented subset: circulating Tfh, non-naive CD4+CXCR5+PD-1+ (ICOS+CD38+ or ICOS-CD38-). The receptors derive from an adult who received the influenza vaccine.

This sequence joins TRBV18 and TRBJ1-3; D perhaps matches TRBD1 (5 bases). With 2 bases removed from V and 6 bases from J, the gap between germline ends came to 11 bases. Germline V gene lookup returns CDR1 KGHSH and CDR2 LQKENI. The CDR3 consists of 14 residues. The DNA of the CDR3 is TGTGCCAGCTCACCAGGGACCGGGGAAAACACCATATATTTT. Protein: CASSPGTGENTIYF.

In nucleotides, the CDR3 is TGTGCCAGCAGCTTGCGGCAGGGGCTAGAGGGTTTCTTT. Translating it yields CASSLRQGLEGFF. This chain links TRBV5-6 with TRBJ1-1, with D possibly being TRBD1 (6 bases). Trimming took off 1 base at V and 13 bases at J, with 17 bases between the two ends. The CDR3 consists of 13 residues. Germline values: CDR1 SGHDT, CDR2 YYEEEE.

This chain links TRBV12-5 with TRBJ2-5; D is unclear. In germline, CDR1 is LGHNT, CDR2 FRNRAP. This CDR3 spans 12 amino acids. V was pared by 5 bases and J by 0 bases, with 4 bases between. CDR3 in DNA: TGTGCTAGTGGTCCCTACCAAGAGACCCAGTACTTC. Translation gives CASGPYQETQYF.

The chain's CDR3 is CASSLTQGGGYTF. As DNA, the CDR3 is TGTGCCAGCAGTTTAACGCAGGGAGGTGGCTACACCTTC. The chain is built from TRBV27 and TRBJ1-2, with a possible D match to TRBD1 (5 bases). The V gene's germline CDR1 is MNHEY and CDR2 SMNVEV (reference sequence). Trimming removed 2 bases from V and 7 bases from J, with 11 bases in between. This CDR3 is built from 13 residues.

V usage is TRBV6-5 and J usage is TRBJ1-1; 9 nucleotides match TRBD1. CDR1 and CDR2 from the germline V gene are MNHEY and SVGAGI. V gave up 0 bases and J gave up 3 bases; unmatched junction bases: 2. This CDR3 region has 15 residues. CDR3 sequence (DNA): TGTGCCAGCAGTTACTCCGGGACAGGGTACACTGAAGCTTTCTTT. This sequence encodes CASSYSGTGYTEAFF.